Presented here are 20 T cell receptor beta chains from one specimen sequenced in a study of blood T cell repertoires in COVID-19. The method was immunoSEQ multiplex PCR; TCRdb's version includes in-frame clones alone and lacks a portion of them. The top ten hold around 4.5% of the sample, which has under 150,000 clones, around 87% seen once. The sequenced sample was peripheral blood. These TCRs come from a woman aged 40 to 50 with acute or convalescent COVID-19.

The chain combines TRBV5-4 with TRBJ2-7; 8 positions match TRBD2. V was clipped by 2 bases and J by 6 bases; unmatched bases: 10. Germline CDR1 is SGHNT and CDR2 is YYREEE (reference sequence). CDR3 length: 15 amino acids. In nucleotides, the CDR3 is TGTGCCAGCAGCTTCGGGTCGGGGGGGTATTCCGAGCAGTACTTC. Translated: CASSFGSGGYSEQYF.

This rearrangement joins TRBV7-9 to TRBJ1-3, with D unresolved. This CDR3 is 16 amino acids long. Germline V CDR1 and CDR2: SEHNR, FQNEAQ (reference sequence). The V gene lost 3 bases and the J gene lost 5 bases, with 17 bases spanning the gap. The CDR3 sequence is CASSFSAGEGRNTIYF. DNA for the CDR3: TGTGCCAGCAGCTTTTCGGCAGGAGAGGGTAGAAACACCATATATTTT.

CDR3 loop: CASSQDGTGGSGNTIYF. CDR3 in DNA: TGCGCCAGCAGCCAAGACGGGACAGGGGGCTCTGGAAACACCATATATTTT. The V call is TRBV4-3, the J call TRBJ1-3, with TRBD1 identical over 11 bases. Germline V gene lookup returns CDR1 LGHNA and CDR2 YSLEER. The junction had 1 base not matched to a gene; V was cut back by 0 bases and J by 0 bases. CDR3 length: 17 amino acids.

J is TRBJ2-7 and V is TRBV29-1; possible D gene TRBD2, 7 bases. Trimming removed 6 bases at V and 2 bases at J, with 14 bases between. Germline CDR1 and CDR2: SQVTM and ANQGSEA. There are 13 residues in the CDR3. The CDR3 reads CSVGGNRAYEQYF. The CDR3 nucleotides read TGCAGCGTGGGAGGGAACAGGGCCTACGAGCAGTACTTC.

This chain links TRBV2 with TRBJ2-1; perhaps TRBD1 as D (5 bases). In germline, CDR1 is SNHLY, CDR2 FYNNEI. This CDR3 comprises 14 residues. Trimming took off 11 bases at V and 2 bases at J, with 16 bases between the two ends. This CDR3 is CASQGTTTYNEQFF. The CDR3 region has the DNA TGTGCCTCCCAGGGAACTACCACCTACAATGAGCAGTTCTTC. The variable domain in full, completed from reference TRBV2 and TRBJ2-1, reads EPEVTQTPSHQVTQMGQEVILRCVPISNHLYFYWYRQILGQKVEFLVSFYNNEISEKSEIFDDQFSVERPDGSNFTLKIRSTKLEDSAMYFCASQGTTTYNEQFFGPGTRLTVL.

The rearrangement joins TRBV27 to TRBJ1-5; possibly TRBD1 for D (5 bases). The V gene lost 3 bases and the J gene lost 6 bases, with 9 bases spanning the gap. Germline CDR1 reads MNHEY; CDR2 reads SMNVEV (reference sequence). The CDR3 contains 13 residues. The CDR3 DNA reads TGTGCCAGCAGTTTTACGGGGGGTCAGCCCCAGCATTTT. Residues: CASSFTGGQPQHF.

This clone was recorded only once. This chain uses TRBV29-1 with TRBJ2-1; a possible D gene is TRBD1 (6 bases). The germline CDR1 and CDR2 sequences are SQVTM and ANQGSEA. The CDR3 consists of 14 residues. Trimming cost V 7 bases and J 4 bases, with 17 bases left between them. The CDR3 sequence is CSAQQGNYYNEQFF. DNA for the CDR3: TGCAGCGCCCAACAGGGAAATTATTACAATGAGCAGTTCTTC.

The CDR3: CASSIMKGGVWGDRQFF. The CDR3 bases are TGTGCCAGTAGTATTATGAAAGGGGGCGTATGGGGAGATAGGCAGTTCTTC. The V gene is TRBV19, the J gene TRBJ2-1; 7 bases are shared with TRBD1. Germline V gene data show CDR1 as LNHDA and CDR2 as SQIVND (reference sequence). CDR3 length: 17 amino acids. The V and J ends lost 3 bases and 12 bases, in that order; junction bases with no gene match: 20. The full variable domain, rest sourced from reference TRBV19 and TRBJ2-1, is DGGITQSPKYLFRKEGQNVTLSCEQNLNHDAMYWYRQDPGQGLRLIYYSQIVNDFQKGDIAEGYSVSREKKESFPLTVTSAQKNPTAFYLCASSIMKGGVWGDRQFFGPGTRLTVL.

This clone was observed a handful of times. The CDR3 reads CASSVGGPSYEQYF. The CDR3 bases are TGTGCCAGCAGCGTAGGTGGGCCCTCCTACGAGCAGTACTTC. The genes are TRBV9 and TRBJ2-7, with D hard to call. Germline V gene sequence: CDR1 SGDLS, CDR2 YYNGEE. Trimming took off 0 bases at V and 0 bases at J, with 7 bases between the two ends. This CDR3 comprises 14 residues.

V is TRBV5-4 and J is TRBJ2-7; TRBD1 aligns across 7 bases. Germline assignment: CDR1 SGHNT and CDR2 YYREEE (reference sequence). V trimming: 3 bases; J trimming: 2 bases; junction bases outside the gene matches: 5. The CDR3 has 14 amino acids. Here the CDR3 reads CASSYYRGTYEQYF. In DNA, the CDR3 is TGTGCCAGCAGCTATTACAGGGGAACCTACGAGCAGTACTTC.

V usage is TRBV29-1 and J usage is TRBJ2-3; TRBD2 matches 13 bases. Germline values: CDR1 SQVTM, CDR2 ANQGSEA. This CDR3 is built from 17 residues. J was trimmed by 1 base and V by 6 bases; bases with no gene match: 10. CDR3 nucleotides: TGCAGCGTCGACGGACTAGCGGGGGTTTCTGGCACAGATACGCAGTATTTT. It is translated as CSVDGLAGVSGTDTQYF.

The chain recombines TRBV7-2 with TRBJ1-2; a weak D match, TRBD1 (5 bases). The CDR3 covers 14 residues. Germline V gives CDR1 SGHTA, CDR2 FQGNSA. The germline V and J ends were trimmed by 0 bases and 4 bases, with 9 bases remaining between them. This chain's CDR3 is CASSLAETVYGYTF. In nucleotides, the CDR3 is TGTGCCAGCAGCTTAGCCGAGACAGTCTATGGCTACACCTTC.

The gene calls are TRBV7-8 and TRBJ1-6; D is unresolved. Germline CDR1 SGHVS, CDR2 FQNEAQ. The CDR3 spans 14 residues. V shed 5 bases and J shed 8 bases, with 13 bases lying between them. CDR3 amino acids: CASSLPWSYSPLHF. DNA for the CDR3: TGTGCCAGCAGCCTCCCTTGGAGTTATTCACCCCTCCACTTT. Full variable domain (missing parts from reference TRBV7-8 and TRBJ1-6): GAGVSQSPRYKVAKRGQDVALRCDPISGHVSLFWYQQALGQGPEFLTYFQNEAQLDKSGLPSDRFFAERPEGSVSTLKIQRTQQEDSAVYLCASSLPWSYSPLHFGNGTRLTVT.

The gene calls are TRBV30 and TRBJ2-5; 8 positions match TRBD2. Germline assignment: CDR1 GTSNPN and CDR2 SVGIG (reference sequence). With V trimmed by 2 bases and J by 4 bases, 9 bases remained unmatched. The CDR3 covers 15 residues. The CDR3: CAWSTDWTSLETQYF. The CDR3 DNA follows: TGTGCCTGGAGTACGGACTGGACTAGCCTAGAGACCCAGTACTTC.

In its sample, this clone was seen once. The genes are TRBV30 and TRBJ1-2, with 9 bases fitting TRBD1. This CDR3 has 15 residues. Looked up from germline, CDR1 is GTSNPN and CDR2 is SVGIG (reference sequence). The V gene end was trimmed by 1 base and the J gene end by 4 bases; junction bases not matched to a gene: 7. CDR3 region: CAWSDGTGFFYGYTF. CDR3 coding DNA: TGTGCCTGGAGTGATGGGACAGGGTTTTTCTATGGCTACACCTTC.

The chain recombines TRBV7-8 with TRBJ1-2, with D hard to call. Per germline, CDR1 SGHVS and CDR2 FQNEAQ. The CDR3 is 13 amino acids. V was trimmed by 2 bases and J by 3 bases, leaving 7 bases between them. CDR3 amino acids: CASSLSRDYGYTF. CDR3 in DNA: TGTGCCAGCAGCTTATCCCGGGACTATGGCTACACCTTC.

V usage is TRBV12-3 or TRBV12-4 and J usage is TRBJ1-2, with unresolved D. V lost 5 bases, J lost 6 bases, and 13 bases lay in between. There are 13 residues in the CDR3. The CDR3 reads CASSPLSRDGYTF. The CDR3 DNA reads TGTGCCAGCAGTCCCTTATCTAGAGATGGCTACACCTTC.

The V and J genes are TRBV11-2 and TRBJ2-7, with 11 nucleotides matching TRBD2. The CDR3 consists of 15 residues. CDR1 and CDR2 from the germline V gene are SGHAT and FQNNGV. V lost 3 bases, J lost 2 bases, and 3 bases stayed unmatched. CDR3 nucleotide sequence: TGTGCCAGCAGCTTGGCTAGCGGGAGGACCTACGAGCAGTACTTC. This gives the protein CASSLASGRTYEQYF.

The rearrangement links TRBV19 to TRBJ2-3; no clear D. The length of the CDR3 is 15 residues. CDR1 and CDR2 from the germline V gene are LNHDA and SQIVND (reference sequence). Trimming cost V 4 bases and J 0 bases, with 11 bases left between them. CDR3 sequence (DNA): TGTGCCAGTAGTACCGCCTACGGTAGCACAGATACGCAGTATTTT. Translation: CASSTAYGSTDTQYF. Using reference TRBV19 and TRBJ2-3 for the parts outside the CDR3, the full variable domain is DGGITQSPKYLFRKEGQNVTLSCEQNLNHDAMYWYRQDPGQGLRLIYYSQIVNDFQKGDIAEGYSVSREKKESFPLTVTSAQKNPTAFYLCASSTAYGSTDTQYFGPGTRLTVL.

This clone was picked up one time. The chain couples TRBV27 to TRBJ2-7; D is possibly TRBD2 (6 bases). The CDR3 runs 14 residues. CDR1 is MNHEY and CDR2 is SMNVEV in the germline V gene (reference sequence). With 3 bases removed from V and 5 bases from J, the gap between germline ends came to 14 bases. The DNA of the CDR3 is TGTGCCAGCAGTTTTAGACGGGAGAAGGACGAGCAGTACTTC. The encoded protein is CASSFRREKDEQYF.